This T cell receptor beta chain was retrieved from a study of early T cells in non-severe SARS-CoV-2 infection. Individual cDNA molecules each received unique molecular identifiers attached to them. TCRdb analysed the 5' RACE reads with MiXCR anew, one entry per CDR3 protein. The profile shows tens of thousands of distinct CDR3 sequences, around 11% of them singletons. The CDR3 length is 12 residues. Germline values: CDR1 MDHEN, CDR2 SYDVKM. V was trimmed by 6 bases and J by 4 bases, leaving 7 bases between them. The sequence was obtained from an adult who was a healthcare worker with PCR-confirmed SARS-CoV-2 infection or an uninfected control (not recorded which). The chain carries TRBV28 and TRBJ1-3; D perhaps matches TRBD1 (5 bases). Material for sequencing was whole blood. The CDR3 DNA follows: TGTGCCAGCAGCTGGGACGGAAACACCATATATTTT. Protein: CASSWDGNTIYF.